This is a list of T cell receptor beta chains from one sample in a study of blood T cell repertoires in COVID-19. Sequencing was performed with immunoSEQ multiplex PCR; in TCRdb, only in-frame clones are kept and a portion is missing. The sample consists of 400,000 to 550,000 clones, about 89% of them appearing once. The specimen was peripheral blood. The receptors shown here come from a woman aged 30 to 39 with acute or convalescent COVID-19. Both conserved end residues are part of each CDR3.

V: TRBV3-1/TRBV3-2; J: TRBJ2-5; CDR3: CASSQVGGEETQYF
V: TRBV10-3; J: TRBJ1-1; CDR3: CAISDGDKVVYTEAFF
V: TRBV7-3; J: TRBJ2-1; CDR3: CASSQDRMPYNEQFF
V: TRBV7-9; J: TRBJ1-2; CDR3: CASSFLGALGYTF
V: TRBV6-5; J: TRBJ2-5; CDR3: CASSYSGVRETQYF
V: TRBV5-6; J: TRBJ2-7; CDR3: CASRPRVLLSYEQYF
V: TRBV27; J: TRBJ2-3; CDR3: CASSFSSSGTDTQYF
V: TRBV13; J: TRBJ2-5; CDR3: CASSGSGGPRSIETQYF
V: TRBV6-5; J: TRBJ1-1; CDR3: CASKLRLQGDTEAFF
V: TRBV27; J: TRBJ2-6; CDR3: CASSWSRVTSGANVLTF
V: TRBV11-2; J: TRBJ1-3; CDR3: CASSFAGLSSGNTIYF
V: TRBV30; J: TRBJ1-5; CDR3: CAWSVERGGQGQPQHF
V: TRBV6-5; J: TRBJ1-3; CDR3: CASSLRDRGLSTIYF
V: TRBV9; J: TRBJ1-6; CDR3: CASSVDRVGFSPLHF
V: TRBV7-6; J: TRBJ1-6; CDR3: CASSRSDRGARYNSPLHF
V: TRBV28; J: TRBJ1-5; CDR3: CASTLGGGGSNQPQHF
V: TRBV28; J: TRBJ2-4; CDR3: CASSSGGWGKNIQYF
V: TRBV28; J: TRBJ1-2; CDR3: CASSPSRTRNYGYTF
V: TRBV7-8; J: TRBJ2-7; CDR3: CASSLARGSNYEQYF
V: TRBV27; J: TRBJ1-5; CDR3: CASSLLGTPDGNQPQHF
V: TRBV6-1; J: TRBJ1-4; CDR3: CASSERGLRVATNEKLFF
V: TRBV28; J: TRBJ2-2; CDR3: CASSLTGSGEGGTGELFF
V: TRBV9; J: TRBJ2-5; CDR3: CASSRSMSLETQYF
V: TRBV28; J: TRBJ1-5; CDR3: CASSPGTANQPQHF
V: TRBV2; J: TRBJ1-5; CDR3: CASSYTGNNQPQHF
V: TRBV6-5; J: TRBJ1-5; CDR3: CASSGTGFQPQHF
V: TRBV3-1/TRBV3-2; J: TRBJ1-5; CDR3: CASSQGTINQPQHF
V: TRBV9; J: TRBJ2-1; CDR3: CASSVDDREYNEQFF
V: TRBV7-8; J: TRBJ2-2; CDR3: CASSLEEGYTGELFF
V: TRBV6-5; J: TRBJ2-1; CDR3: CASRRRESGANEQFF
V: TRBV7-9; J: TRBJ1-2; CDR3: CASSFASGQPNYGYTF
V: TRBV15; J: TRBJ1-2; CDR3: CATSSRDISYGYTF
V: TRBV10-3; J: TRBJ1-6; CDR3: CAISDRAGDSPLHF
V: TRBV5-1; J: TRBJ2-7; CDR3: CASSLAGTRAYEQYF
V: TRBV2; J: TRBJ2-5; CDR3: CASSLSAGGALVNF
V: TRBV11-2; J: TRBJ2-7; CDR3: CASSPPGTTIEQYF
V: TRBV27; J: TRBJ2-7; CDR3: CASSFWDRLYEQYF
V: TRBV30; J: TRBJ2-7; CDR3: CAWSTRLGLAGGHAYEQYF
V: TRBV24-1; J: TRBJ2-1; CDR3: CATSIRGSSYNEQFF
V: TRBV12-3/TRBV12-4; J: TRBJ2-7; CDR3: CASSPTGSDEQYF
V: TRBV6-5; J: TRBJ1-5; CDR3: CASHRAGINQPQHF
V: TRBV5-4; J: TRBJ1-2; CDR3: CASQDKLYGYTF
V: TRBV5-6; J: TRBJ2-1; CDR3: CASQRTVTSYNEQFF
V: TRBV6-4; J: TRBJ2-6; CDR3: CASSVSRGAANVLTF
V: TRBV9; J: TRBJ1-6; CDR3: CASSVDGSSYNSPLHF
V: TRBV19; J: TRBJ1-4; CDR3: CASSILGQGYDEKLFF
V: TRBV11-2; J: TRBJ2-2; CDR3: CASSITGELFF
V: TRBV7-9; J: TRBJ1-2; CDR3: CASSSGTALYGYTF
V: TRBV24-1; J: TRBJ1-1; CDR3: CATSEGENTEAFF
V: TRBV28; J: TRBJ1-1; CDR3: CASRGVFEAFF
V: TRBV4-1; J: TRBJ1-2; CDR3: CASSPRLTDRGLGGYTF
V: TRBV30; J: TRBJ2-3; CDR3: CAWERTGNTDTQYF
V: TRBV2; J: TRBJ2-1; CDR3: CASGRSSYNEQFF
V: TRBV27; J: TRBJ2-7; CDR3: CASSLSGRGPPLDEQYF
V: TRBV7-9; J: TRBJ2-5; CDR3: CASSFESQETQYF
V: TRBV5-1; J: TRBJ2-2; CDR3: CASSFGGGAITGELFF
V: TRBV2; J: TRBJ2-2; CDR3: CACSGTDANTGELFF